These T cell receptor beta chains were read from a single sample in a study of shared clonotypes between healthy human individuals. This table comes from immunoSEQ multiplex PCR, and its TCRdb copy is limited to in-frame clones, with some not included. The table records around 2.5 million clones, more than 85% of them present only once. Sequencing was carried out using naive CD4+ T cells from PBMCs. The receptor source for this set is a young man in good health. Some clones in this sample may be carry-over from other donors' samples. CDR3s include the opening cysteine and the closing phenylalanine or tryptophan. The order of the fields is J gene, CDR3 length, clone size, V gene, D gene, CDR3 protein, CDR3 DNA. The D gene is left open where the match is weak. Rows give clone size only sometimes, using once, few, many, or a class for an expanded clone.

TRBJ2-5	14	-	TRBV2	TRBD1	CASSWDREGETQYF	TGTGCCAGCAGCTGGGACAGGGAGGGAGAGACCCAGTACTTC
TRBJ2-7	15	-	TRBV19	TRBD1	CASSMGQGVNYEQYF	TGTGCCAGTAGTATGGGACAGGGGGTAAACTACGAGCAGTACTTC
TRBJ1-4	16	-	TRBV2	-	CASSPPAQRGNEKLFF	TGTGCCAGCAGCCCCCCCGCCCAACGGGGAAATGAAAAACTGTTTTTT
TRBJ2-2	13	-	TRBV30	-	CAWRSPNTGELFF	TGTGCCTGGAGGTCCCCGAACACCGGGGAGCTGTTTTTT
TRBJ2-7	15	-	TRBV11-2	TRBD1	CASSFPRDRGHEQYF	TGTGCCAGCAGCTTCCCCCGGGACAGGGGGCACGAGCAGTACTTC
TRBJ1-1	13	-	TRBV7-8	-	CASSLQRFTEAFF	TGTGCCAGCAGCTTACAGCGGTTCACTGAAGCTTTCTTT
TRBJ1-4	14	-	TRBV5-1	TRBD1	CASRKDRTNEKLFF	TGCGCCAGCAGGAAGGACAGGACTAATGAAAAACTGTTTTTT
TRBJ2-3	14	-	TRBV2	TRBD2	CASGLLAGADTQYF	TGTGCCAGCGGCCTACTAGCGGGAGCAGATACGCAGTATTTT
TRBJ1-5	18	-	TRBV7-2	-	CASSPPGQGPYSNQPQHF	TGTGCCAGCAGCCCCCCGGGTCAGGGCCCATATAGCAATCAGCCCCAGCATTTT
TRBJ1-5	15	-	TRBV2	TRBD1	CASSGRTGGNQPQHF	TGTGCCAGCAGTGGAAGGACAGGGGGAAACCAGCCCCAGCATTTT
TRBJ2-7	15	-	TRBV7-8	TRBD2	CASSPGLAGPYEQYF	TGTGCCAGCAGCCCCGGACTAGCGGGACCCTACGAGCAGTACTTC
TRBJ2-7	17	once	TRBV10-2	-	CASTPGLAGKGSYEQYF	TGCGCCAGTACTCCGGGACTTGCAGGGAAGGGCTCCTACGAGCAGTACTTC
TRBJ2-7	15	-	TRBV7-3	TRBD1	CASSQGQGAPYEQYF	TGTGCCAGCAGCCAGGGACAGGGGGCCCCCTACGAGCAGTACTTC
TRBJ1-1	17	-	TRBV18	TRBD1	CASSPPGTGAMNTEAFF	TGTGCCAGCTCACCGCCCGGGACAGGGGCAATGAACACTGAAGCTTTCTTT
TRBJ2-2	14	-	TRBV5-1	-	CASSGFPSAGELFF	TGCGCCAGCAGTGGGTTCCCATCCGCCGGGGAGCTGTTTTTT
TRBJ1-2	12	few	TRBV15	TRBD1	CATRTGDYGYTF	TGTGCCACTAGGACAGGAGACTATGGCTACACCTTC
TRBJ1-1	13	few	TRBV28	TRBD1	CASSLISGQGAFF	TGTGCCAGCAGTTTAATTTCAGGACAGGGAGCTTTCTTT
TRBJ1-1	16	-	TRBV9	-	CASSVDGKLRGTEAFF	TGTGCCAGCAGCGTCGACGGAAAACTAAGGGGCACTGAAGCTTTCTTT
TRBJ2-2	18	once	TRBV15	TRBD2	CATSRRTSGRAYTGELFF	TGTGCCACCAGCAGGAGGACTAGCGGGAGGGCCTACACCGGGGAGCTGTTTTTT
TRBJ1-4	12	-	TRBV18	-	CASSPQGEKLFF	TGTGCCAGCTCACCACAGGGGGAAAAACTGTTTTTT
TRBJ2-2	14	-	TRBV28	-	CASRSQFFTGELFF	TGTGCCAGCAGGAGCCAGTTTTTCACCGGGGAGCTGTTTTTT
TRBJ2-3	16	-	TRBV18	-	CASSPWRTSSTDTQYF	TGTGCCAGCTCTCCCTGGAGGACATCTAGCACAGATACGCAGTATTTT
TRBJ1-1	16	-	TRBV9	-	CASSVDPRQYNTEAFF	TGTGCCAGCAGCGTAGATCCCCGGCAGTATAACACTGAAGCTTTCTTT
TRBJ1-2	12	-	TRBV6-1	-	CASSQGRGGYTF	TGTGCCAGCAGCCAGGGACGAGGCGGCTACACCTTC
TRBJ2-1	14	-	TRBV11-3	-	CASSLGTAYNEQFF	TGTGCCAGCAGCTTAGGGACAGCCTACAATGAGCAGTTCTTC
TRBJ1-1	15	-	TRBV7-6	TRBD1	CASSPGQGPNTEAFF	TGTGCCAGCAGCCCAGGACAGGGGCCCAACACTGAAGCTTTCTTT
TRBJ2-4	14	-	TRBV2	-	CASSAAGAKNIQYF	TGTGCCAGCAGTGCAGCGGGAGCCAAAAACATTCAGTACTTC
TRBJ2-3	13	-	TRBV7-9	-	CASSLEFTDTQYF	TGTGCCAGCAGCCTAGAGTTCACAGATACGCAGTATTTT
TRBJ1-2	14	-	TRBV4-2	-	CASSQPDSLHGYTF	TGTGCCAGCAGCCAACCAGACAGCCTCCATGGCTACACCTTC
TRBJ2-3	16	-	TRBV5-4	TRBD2	CASSLAGTSATDTQYF	TGTGCCAGCAGCTTGGCTGGCACTAGCGCCACAGATACGCAGTATTTT